The clone carrying this TCR beta chain was observed at least ten times. This sample is drawn from a study of T cells in Graves' hyperthyroidism and ophthalmopathy. TCR beta CDR3 region amplification was performed from RNA transcripts. HTBI primers drove first-round RT-PCR of the TCR CDR3. Each CDR3 protein gets one entry after TCRdb re-called the multiplex PCR reads with MiXCR. Of 350,000 to 400,000 distinct CDR3 sequences listed, more than 11% are singletons. Among the patients, aged 18 to 65, hyperthyroidism was newly diagnosed and had lasted under 2 months. Uncontrolled infection, other autoimmune disease, pregnancy or lactation led to exclusion. The source of the PBMCs was 10 ml of fresh peripheral blood. The CDR3 is 16 residues long. Germline assignment: CDR1 MNHEY and CDR2 SVGEGT. V was pared by 2 bases and J by 2 bases, with 4 bases of the junction left unmatched.

The TCR sequence derives from a woman aged 55-75 years with Graves' hyperthyroidism. Source material: blood. This chain joins TRBV6-2 or TRBV6-3 and TRBJ2-1; 9 bases match TRBD2. CDR3 sequence (DNA): TGTGCCAGCAGTTACCAGCGGGAGGTAGCCTACAATGAGCAGTTCTTC. This encodes CASSYQREVAYNEQFF.